These 31 T cell receptor beta chains originate from one sample sequenced in a study of blood T cell repertoires in COVID-19. Clones were read by immunoSEQ multiplex PCR, and TCRdb kept only the in-frame ones, dropping some. The sample consists of about 300,000 clones, about 85% of them appearing once. Source material: peripheral blood. These receptors were obtained from a man in his late teens or twenties with active or convalescent COVID-19.

J is TRBJ2-7 and V is TRBV14; 16 bases fit TRBD2. J gave up 6 bases and V 3 bases, and 11 bases lay outside the gene matches. The CDR3 spans 18 residues. In germline, CDR1 is SGHDN, CDR2 FVKESK. This chain's CDR3 is CASSHGTSGGAVGLEQYF. The CDR3 DNA sequence: TGTGCCAGCAGCCATGGGACTAGCGGGGGGGCCGTGGGTCTCGAGCAGTACTTC.

The chain carries TRBV3-1 (or the pseudogene TRBV3-2) and TRBJ2-7, with TRBD2 matching 12 bases. Trimming removed 4 bases from V and 4 bases from J; junction bases left unmatched: 5. The CDR3 is made up of 15 amino acids. In germline, CDR1 is LGHDT, CDR2 YNNKEL (reference sequence). This CDR3 is CASSRGLAGLYEQYF. The CDR3 bases are TGTGCCAGCAGCCGAGGACTAGCGGGGCTATACGAGCAGTACTTC.

V and J are TRBV7-3 and TRBJ2-3; 9 positions match TRBD2. Germline V gene data show CDR1 as SGHTA and CDR2 as FQGTGA. With 5 bases clipped from V and 2 bases from J, the junction kept 11 bases outside the gene matches. The CDR3 has 17 amino acids. The CDR3 region is CASSPGLASGITDTQYF. DNA for the CDR3: TGTGCCAGCAGCCCTGGTCTGGCTAGCGGGATCACAGATACGCAGTATTTT.

V is TRBV29-1 and J is TRBJ2-7; 7 bases match TRBD1. Germline V gives CDR1 SQVTM, CDR2 ANQGSEA. The junction had 3 bases not matched to a gene; V was cut back by 1 base and J by 3 bases. This CDR3 is 13 amino acids long. CDR3 amino acids: CSVEGQGYYEQYF. The CDR3 DNA is TGCAGCGTTGAAGGACAGGGATACTACGAGCAGTACTTC.

This clone was found once. This chain uses TRBV29-1 with TRBJ1-1, with D tentatively TRBD1 (6 bases). V was clipped by 5 bases and J by 0 bases, with 10 bases between them. Germline V CDR1 and CDR2: SQVTM, ANQGSEA. This CDR3 contains 13 residues. Here the CDR3 reads CSVTGRLNTEAFF. CDR3 sequence (DNA): TGCAGCGTTACAGGGCGTCTGAACACTGAAGCTTTCTTT.

V is TRBV5-1 and J is TRBJ2-5; TRBD1 is a possible D gene (6 bases). Trimming shortened V by 2 bases and J by 1 base, and 18 bases separated the two germline ends. CDR3 length equals 17 residues. Germline V gives CDR1 SGHRS, CDR2 YFSETQ. This CDR3 reads CASSFLGTPDSQETQYF. The CDR3, as DNA: TGCGCCAGCAGCTTTTTGGGGACCCCGGACAGCCAAGAGACCCAGTACTTC.

The V gene is TRBV19, the J gene TRBJ1-2, with D unclear. Germline CDR1 LNHDA, CDR2 SQIVND (reference sequence). Trimming left V 0 bases short and J 8 bases short, with 16 bases between. The CDR3 is 15 residues long. CDR3 DNA: TGTGCCAGTAGTATAGACAACACCGTCGACGGGGGCTACACCTTC. Translated, it gives CASSIDNTVDGGYTF.

This sequence joins TRBV6-5 and TRBJ2-7; TRBD2 aligns across 10 bases. Germline V lookup: CDR1 MNHEY, CDR2 SVGAGI. The junction had 4 bases not matched to a gene; V was cut back by 4 bases and J by 4 bases. This CDR3 is 14 amino acids long. CDR3 in amino acids: CASSSSGRIYEQYF. The DNA for the CDR3 is TGTGCCAGCAGTTCTAGCGGGAGAATTTACGAGCAGTACTTC.

The V gene is TRBV19, the J gene TRBJ2-5; TRBD2 matches 11 bases. This CDR3 has 19 residues. In germline, CDR1 is LNHDA, CDR2 SQIVND (reference sequence). V was pared by 5 bases and J by 4 bases, with 18 bases of the junction left unmatched. Here the CDR3 reads CASSPRGPTSGSNLETQYF. The CDR3, as DNA: TGTGCCAGTAGTCCCCGGGGACCTACTAGCGGGAGTAATCTAGAGACCCAGTACTTC.

The sample holds a few counts of this clone. For the CDR3, the DNA is TGTGCCAGCGGGACAGGGTCCATGGGCGAGCAGTACTTC. Protein product: CASGTGSMGEQYF. The chain carries TRBV11-3 and TRBJ2-7, with TRBD1 identical over 9 bases. In germline, CDR1 is SGHNT, CDR2 YENEEA. With V trimmed by 8 bases and J by 6 bases, 8 bases remained unmatched. The CDR3 has 13 amino acids.

This sequence joins TRBV7-2 and TRBJ1-2; perhaps TRBD1 as D (5 bases). This CDR3 is built from 14 residues. CDR1 is SGHTA and CDR2 is FQGNSA in the germline V gene. V lost 4 bases and J lost 3, with 12 bases in between. CDR3 in amino acids: CASSSPQGDYGYTF. DNA for the CDR3: TGTGCCAGCAGCTCCCCCCAGGGTGACTATGGCTACACCTTC.

The chain is built from TRBV6-2 or TRBV6-3 and TRBJ2-7; TRBD2 aligns across 7 bases. This CDR3 spans 15 amino acids. V lost 6 bases and J lost 2; bases outside the gene matches: 10. CDR1 and CDR2 (germline): MNHEY, SVGEGT. For the CDR3, the DNA is TGTGCCAGCAGCTATAGCCGAGGGACTACCTACGAGCAGTACTTC. Its translation is CASSYSRGTTYEQYF.

The chain carries TRBV7-2 and TRBJ2-1; TRBD2 matches 9 bases. Germline V gene data show CDR1 as SGHTA and CDR2 as FQGNSA. The length of the CDR3 is 17 residues. V was clipped by 1 base and J by 3 bases; unmatched bases: 7. The CDR3 sequence: CASSLDPREGLYNEQFF. In nucleotides, the CDR3 is TGTGCCAGCAGCTTAGACCCGCGGGAGGGCCTCTACAATGAGCAGTTCTTC.

The gene calls are TRBV6-6 and TRBJ2-5; possibly TRBD2 for D (6 bases). The V and J ends lost 3 bases and 5 bases respectively, with 7 bases between them. The germline V gene encodes CDR1 MNHNY and CDR2 SVGAGI (reference sequence). CDR3 length: 12 residues. The CDR3 DNA reads as TGTGCCAGCAGTTATGGGGGGGAGACCCAGTACTTC. Its translation is CASSYGGETQYF.

The rearrangement links TRBV29-1 to TRBJ2-5, with D perhaps TRBD1 (6 bases). The CDR3 spans 12 residues. Trimming took 4 bases from V and 2 from J, leaving 8 bases between them. The germline V gene has CDR1 SQVTM and CDR2 ANQGSEA. The chain's CDR3 is CSVADSQETQYF. The CDR3 coding sequence is TGCAGCGTTGCGGACAGTCAAGAGACCCAGTACTTC.

In its sample, this clone was seen once. This chain's CDR3 is CASSYAGTGVEGEQFF. The CDR3 region has the DNA TGTGCCAGCAGCTACGCCGGGACAGGGGTTGAGGGTGAGCAGTTCTTC. This chain links TRBV7-3 with TRBJ2-1; 10 bases are shared with TRBD1. Per germline, CDR1 SGHTA and CDR2 FQGTGA. The junction had 12 bases not matched to a gene; V was cut back by 4 bases and J by 9 bases. The CDR3 runs 16 residues. Filled out from reference TRBV7-3 and TRBJ2-1, the complete variable domain reads GAGVSQTPSNKVTEKGKYVELRCDPISGHTALYWYRQSLGQGPEFLIYFQGTGAADDSGLPNDRFFAVRPEGSVSTLKIQRTERGDSAVYLCASSYAGTGVEGEQFFGPGTRLTVL.

This chain uses TRBV6-5 with TRBJ2-2; TRBD1 matches 7 bases. CDR3 length: 12 amino acids. Trimming at V came to 5 bases and at J to 9 bases, leaving 3 bases not matched to a gene. CDR1 is MNHEY, CDR2 SVGAGI, per germline. CDR3 DNA sequence: TGTGCCAGCAGTCCACAGGGGAGGGAGCTGTTTTTT. This sequence encodes CASSPQGRELFF.

The J gene is TRBJ2-7, the V gene TRBV5-1; TRBD2 agrees at 8 bases. The CDR3 loop spans 15 amino acids. Germline values: CDR1 SGHRS, CDR2 YFSETQ. The ends lost 1 base at V and 2 bases at J; junction bases unmatched: 5. As DNA, the CDR3 is TGCGCCAGCAGCTTGAATTGGGGACTAGCCTACGAGCAGTACTTC. This translates into CASSLNWGLAYEQYF.

This chain uses TRBV23-1 with TRBJ2-3, with TRBD2 matching 13 bases. TRBV23-1 counts as an open reading frame of uncertain function. J lost 2 bases, V lost 7 bases, and 18 bases had no gene match. This CDR3 is 20 amino acids long. This chain's CDR3 is CASTPPPSLGLAGPTDTQYF. CDR3 sequence (DNA): TGCGCCAGCACCCCACCTCCCTCCTTGGGACTAGCGGGACCCACAGATACGCAGTATTTT.

This clone has only one observation. This sequence joins TRBV10-3 and TRBJ1-5, with D possibly being TRBD1 (5 bases). V dropped 5 bases and J dropped 5 bases, with 13 bases sitting between them. The germline gives CDR1 ENHRY, CDR2 SYGVKD. This CDR3 has 14 amino acids. The CDR3 spells CAISSSGPDQPQHF. CDR3 sequence (DNA): TGTGCCATCAGTTCCTCAGGGCCGGATCAGCCCCAGCATTTT.

The V and J genes are TRBV7-9 and TRBJ1-1, with D possibly TRBD1 on 6 matching bases. V lost 5 bases to trimming and J lost 4 bases, with 14 bases between them. Germline V lookup: CDR1 SEHNR, CDR2 FQNEAQ (reference sequence). This CDR3 is 14 amino acids long. In DNA, the CDR3 is TGTGCCAGCAGCGGGGGGGCGGTTGGCACTGAAGCTTTCTTT. It translates to CASSGGAVGTEAFF. Full variable domain (rest looked up from reference TRBV7-9 and TRBJ1-1): DTGVSQNPRHKITKRGQNVTFRCDPISEHNRLYWYRQTLGQGPEFLTYFQNEAQLEKSRLLSDRFSAERPKGSFSTLEIQRTEQGDSAMYLCASSGGAVGTEAFFGQGTRLTVV.

The V call is TRBV9, the J call TRBJ1-2; D gene uncertain. Germline V gives CDR1 SGDLS, CDR2 YYNGEE. This CDR3 comprises 11 residues. V gave up 4 bases and J gave up 7 bases, with 8 bases separating them. The CDR3 is CASSTSGGYTF. In nucleotides, the CDR3 is TGTGCCAGCAGCACCTCGGGTGGCTACACCTTC.

The sample holds a few counts of this clone. This chain connects TRBV7-9 to TRBJ1-4; 7 bases line up with TRBD1. The CDR3 has 15 amino acids. V was clipped by 3 bases and J by 4 bases; unmatched bases: 5. CDR1 and CDR2 from the germline V gene are SEHNR and FQNEAQ (reference sequence). The CDR3 DNA reads TGTGCCAGCAGCTTGGGGGGACAGAGTAATGAAAAACTGTTTTTT. Its protein product is CASSLGGQSNEKLFF.

The gene calls are TRBV24-1 and TRBJ1-6, with D tentatively TRBD1 (5 bases). Germline assignment: CDR1 KGHDR and CDR2 SFDVKD. V was cut by 6 bases and J by 0 bases, with 14 bases left in between. The CDR3 runs to 17 residues. CDR3 sequence: CATSRAVGRSYNSPLHF. In DNA form, the CDR3 reads TGTGCCACCAGTCGGGCGGTGGGGCGCTCCTATAATTCACCCCTCCACTTT.

The CDR3 bases are TGTGCCAGCAGACAGGGGCCTTATAATTCACCCCTCCACTTT. Translating it yields CASRQGPYNSPLHF. The J gene is TRBJ1-6, the V gene TRBV27; 7 bases are shared with TRBD1. This CDR3 has 14 residues. CDR1 MNHEY and CDR2 SMNVEV come from the germline V gene (reference sequence). V trimming: 6 bases; J trimming: 4 bases; junction bases outside the gene matches: 3.

This clone was counted once. The CDR3 DNA is TGTGCCAGCAGCTCCAGATTAGCCAAAAACATTCAGTACTTC. Its translation: CASSSRLAKNIQYF. The rearrangement uses TRBV11-2 and TRBJ2-4, with D uncertain. V gave up 4 bases and J gave up 0 bases, with 7 bases separating them. Germline CDR1 is SGHAT and CDR2 is FQNNGV. CDR3 length equals 14 residues.

This clone was seen more than once but under ten times. The V gene is TRBV5-1, the J gene TRBJ2-3; D unclear. CDR1 SGHRS and CDR2 YFSETQ come from the germline V gene. V dropped 4 bases and J dropped 3 bases, with 9 bases sitting between them. This CDR3 is 13 amino acids long. The CDR3 reads CASSPPPTDTQYF. CDR3 nucleotide sequence: TGCGCCAGCAGCCCCCCCCCAACAGATACGCAGTATTTT.

The chain uses TRBV18 and TRBJ1-2; no reliable D call. The CDR3 runs to 13 residues. V was shortened by 8 bases and J by 6 bases, with 16 bases between the two germline ends. Germline CDR1 is KGHSH and CDR2 is LQKENI. CDR3 amino acids: CASHARISDGYTF. The CDR3 bases are TGTGCCAGCCACGCGAGGATTTCAGATGGCTACACCTTC.

This chain uses TRBV2 with TRBJ2-5; 11 bases are shared with TRBD2. This CDR3 region has 18 residues. The V gene's germline CDR1 is SNHLY and CDR2 FYNNEI. V lost 4 bases, J lost 2 bases, and 12 bases stayed unmatched. DNA for the CDR3: TGTGCCAGCAGTGCCATTCTGACCCTAGCGGGGGGACAAGAGACCCAGTACTTC. It is translated as CASSAILTLAGGQETQYF. The full variable domain, its missing parts supplied by reference TRBV2 and TRBJ2-5, is EPEVTQTPSHQVTQMGQEVILRCVPISNHLYFYWYRQILGQKVEFLVSFYNNEISEKSEIFDDQFSVERPDGSNFTLKIRSTKLEDSAMYFCASSAILTLAGGQETQYFGPGTRLLVL.

This chain joins TRBV28 and TRBJ2-1; TRBD2 agrees at 8 bases. The CDR3 has 16 residues. J lost 7 bases, V lost 4 bases, and 12 bases had no gene match. Germline CDR1 reads MDHEN; CDR2 reads SYDVKM. CDR3 residues: CASSSLRGGHQNEQFF. CDR3 DNA: TGTGCCAGCAGTTCCCTCCGGGGGGGACACCAGAATGAGCAGTTCTTC.

The rearrangement uses TRBV20-1 and TRBJ2-1; D is unresolved. CDR3 size: 11 residues. CDR1 and CDR2 (germline): DFQATT, SNEGSKA (reference sequence). The CDR3 is CSAVSYNEQFF. In DNA, the CDR3 is TGCAGCGCGGTCTCCTACAATGAGCAGTTCTTC.